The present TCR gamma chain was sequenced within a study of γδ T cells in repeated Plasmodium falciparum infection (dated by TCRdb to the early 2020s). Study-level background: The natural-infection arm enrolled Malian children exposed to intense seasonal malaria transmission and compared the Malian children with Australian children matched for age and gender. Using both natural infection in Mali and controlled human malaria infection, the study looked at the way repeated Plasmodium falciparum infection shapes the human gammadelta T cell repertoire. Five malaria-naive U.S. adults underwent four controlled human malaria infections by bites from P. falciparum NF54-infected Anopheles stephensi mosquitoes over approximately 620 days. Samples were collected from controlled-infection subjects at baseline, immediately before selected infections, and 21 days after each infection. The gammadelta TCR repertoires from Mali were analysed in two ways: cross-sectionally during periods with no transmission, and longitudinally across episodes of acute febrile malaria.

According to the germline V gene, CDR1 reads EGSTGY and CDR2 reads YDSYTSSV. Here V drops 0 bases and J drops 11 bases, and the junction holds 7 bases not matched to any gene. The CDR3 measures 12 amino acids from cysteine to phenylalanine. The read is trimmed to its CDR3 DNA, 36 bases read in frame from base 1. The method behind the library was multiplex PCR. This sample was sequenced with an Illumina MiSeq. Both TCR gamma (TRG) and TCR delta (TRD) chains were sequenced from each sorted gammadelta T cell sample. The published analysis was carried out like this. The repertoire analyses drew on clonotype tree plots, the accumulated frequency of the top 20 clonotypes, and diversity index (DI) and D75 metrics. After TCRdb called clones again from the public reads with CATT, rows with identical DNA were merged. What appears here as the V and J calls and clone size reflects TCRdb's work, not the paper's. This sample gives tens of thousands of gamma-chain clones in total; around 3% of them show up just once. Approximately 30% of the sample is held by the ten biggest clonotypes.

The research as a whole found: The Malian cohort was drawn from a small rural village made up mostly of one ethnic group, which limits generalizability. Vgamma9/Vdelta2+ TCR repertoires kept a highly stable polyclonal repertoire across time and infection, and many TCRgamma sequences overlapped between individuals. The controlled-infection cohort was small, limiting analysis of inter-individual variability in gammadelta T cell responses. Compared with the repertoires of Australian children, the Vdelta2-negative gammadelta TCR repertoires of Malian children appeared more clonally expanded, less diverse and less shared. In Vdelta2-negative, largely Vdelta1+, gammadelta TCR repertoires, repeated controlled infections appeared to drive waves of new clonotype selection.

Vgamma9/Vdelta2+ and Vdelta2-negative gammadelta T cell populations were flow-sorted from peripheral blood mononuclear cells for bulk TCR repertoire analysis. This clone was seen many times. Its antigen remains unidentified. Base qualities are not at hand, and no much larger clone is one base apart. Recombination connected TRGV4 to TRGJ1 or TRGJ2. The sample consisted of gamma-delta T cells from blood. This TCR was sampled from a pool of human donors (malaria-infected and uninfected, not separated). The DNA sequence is TGTGCCACCTGGGATGGGCAAGCGGAGAAACTCTTT. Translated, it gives CATWDGQAEKLF.